This T cell receptor beta chain appears in the sequencing data of a study of blood T cell repertoires in COVID-19. Sequencing used immunoSEQ multiplex PCR; TCRdb keeps in-frame clones, though not all of them. The sample shows a few hundred thousand clones, roughly 86% of them seen only once. Clinical histories supplied by participants themselves formed the basis of cohort assignment. The CDR3 length is 13 residues. Germline V gives CDR1 SGHTA, CDR2 FQGNSA. Trimming at V came to 5 bases and at J to 13 bases, leaving 8 bases not matched to a gene. The chain recombines TRBV7-2 with TRBJ2-1; 10 nucleotides line up with TRBD2. This TCR derives from a man between 18 and 35 years old with acute COVID-19. The material sequenced was PBMCs or T cells enriched from blood (not recorded which). CDR3 protein: CASSPLAGGVQFF. Here the CDR3 DNA reads TGTGCCAGCAGCCCGTTAGCGGGAGGCGTCCAGTTCTTC.